Sequencing of this T cell receptor beta chain was carried out in a study of T cell repertoires in cytomegalovirus infection. Looking at the study overall: In the study, CMV epitopes included recently identified HLA-C-restricted and well-studied HLA-B-restricted ones. Signatures in public TCR beta sequences pointed to both CMV infection and matching HLA type.

The study's findings and limits: Cumulative frequency (of public TCR beta family members) identified carriers of CMV plus the relevant HLA.

Germline values: CDR1 SGHDT, CDR2 YYEEEE. V lost 4 bases and J lost 7, with 12 bases in between. The CDR3 loop spans 14 amino acids. Via MiXCR, TCRdb re-called the reads, giving one row per CDR3 protein. The table shows tens of thousands of distinct CDR3 sequences, with roughly half occurring only once. Remarks on this clonotype: Antigen specificity is unknown.

The rearrangement links TRBV5-6 to TRBJ1-6; weak D call: TRBD1 (5 bases). The specimen was CD8+ T cells from cultured PBMCs, collected from culture after CMV antigen stimulation. This sequence originates from a human donor in good health (CMV status not recorded). Some clones in this sample may be carry-over from other donors' samples. The DNA for the CDR3 is TGTGCCAGCAGCCCGGGGCAGGCGAATTCACCCCTCCACTTT. This codes for CASSPGQANSPLHF.